These 8 T cell receptor beta chains originate from one sample sequenced in a study of T cell responses to AZD1222 COVID-19 vaccine. The method was immunoSEQ multiplex PCR; TCRdb's version includes in-frame clones alone and lacks a portion of them. The sample has roughly 66,000 clones; about four fifths are singletons. The material sequenced was peripheral blood, taken on day 0 of AZD1222 vaccination. Every receptor here comes from an adult in good health.

This clone has just one count. The chain employs TRBV7-6 and TRBJ1-1; 7 positions match TRBD1. This CDR3 comprises 15 residues. Germline V gene data show CDR1 as SGHVS and CDR2 as FNYEAQ. V gave up 3 bases and J gave up 4 bases; unmatched junction bases: 8. In DNA, the CDR3 is TGTGCCAGCAGCTTGGGGCAGGGGGGTGTCACTGAAGCTTTCTTT. Amino acid sequence: CASSLGQGGVTEAFF.

The chain carries TRBV5-4 and TRBJ1-1; possible D gene TRBD1, 6 bases. There are 15 residues in the CDR3. The ends were cut back, 0 bases at V and 6 bases at J, with 15 bases in the middle. Germline V lookup: CDR1 SGHNT, CDR2 YYREEE (reference sequence). CDR3 in amino acids: CASSLEVGGFAEAFF. CDR3 nucleotides: TGTGCCAGCAGCTTGGAAGTAGGGGGATTCGCTGAAGCTTTCTTT. Full variable domain (outside the CDR3, taken from reference TRBV5-4 and TRBJ1-1): ETGVTQSPTHLIKTRGQQVTLRCSSQSGHNTVSWYQQALGQGPQFIFQYYREEENGRGNFPPRFSGLQFPNYSSELNVNALELDDSALYLCASSLEVGGFAEAFFGQGTRLTVV.

J is TRBJ1-4 and V is TRBV19; the D is unclear. This CDR3 comprises 14 residues. Germline V gene data show CDR1 as LNHDA and CDR2 as SQIVND (reference sequence). V lost 6 bases, J lost 8 bases, and 16 bases lay in between. CDR3 sequence reads: CASSLRGGNEKLFF. CDR3 nucleotide sequence: TGTGCCAGTAGCCTCCGCGGAGGGAACGAAAAACTGTTTTTT.

This clone was detected once. The rearrangement uses TRBV28 and TRBJ1-5; TRBD1 matches 9 bases. Trimming at V came to 5 bases and at J to 1 base, leaving 3 bases not matched to a gene. This CDR3 has 15 residues. Germline CDR1 reads MDHEN; CDR2 reads SYDVKM. CDR3 residues: CASSPQGASNQPQHF. CDR3 bases: TGTGCCAGCAGTCCACAGGGGGCAAGCAATCAGCCCCAGCATTTT.

The V gene is TRBV5-1, the J gene TRBJ2-7, with a weak D call TRBD1 (6 bases). V was cut by 4 bases and J by 7 bases, with 18 bases left in between. The length of the CDR3 is 14 residues. Germline CDR1 SGHRS, CDR2 YFSETQ. DNA of the CDR3: TGCGCCAGCAGCCCCCAACAGGGATCGCGGGAGCAGTACTTC. This sequence encodes CASSPQQGSREQYF. The full variable domain, with the rest looked up from reference TRBV5-1 and TRBJ2-7, is KAGVTQTPRYLIKTRGQQVTLSCSPISGHRSVSWYQQTPGQGLQFLFEYFSETQRNKGNFPGRFSGRQFSNSRSEMNVSTLELGDSALYLCASSPQQGSREQYFGPGTRLTVT.

The V gene is TRBV9, the J gene TRBJ1-2; D is perhaps TRBD1 (5 bases). Trimming removed 3 bases from V and 1 base from J, with 25 bases in between. The CDR3 extends over 19 amino acids. The V gene's germline CDR1 is SGDLS and CDR2 YYNGEE. As DNA, the CDR3 is TGTGCCAGCAGCGCCCCGGGGGAGGGTGCAACCTCATTTAACTATGGCTACACCTTC. Residues: CASSAPGEGATSFNYGYTF.

This rearrangement joins TRBV3-1 (or the pseudogene TRBV3-2) to TRBJ1-1; 9 bases fit TRBD1. J gave up 5 bases and V 4 bases, and 8 bases lay outside the gene matches. The CDR3 contains 15 residues. CDR1 LGHDT and CDR2 YNNKEL come from the germline V gene (reference sequence). CDR3 nucleotides: TGTGCCAGCAGCCCCGGGACAGGGCGGTATACTGAAGCTTTCTTT. It yields the protein CASSPGTGRYTEAFF.

The chain recombines TRBV9 with TRBJ2-3; D might be TRBD2 (5 bases). This CDR3 is built from 14 residues. V lost 7 bases and J lost 2, with 14 bases in between. Germline lookup yields CDR1 SGDLS and CDR2 YYNGEE. The CDR3 DNA reads TGTGCCAGCTCTCAATCCGGGAACACAGATACGCAGTATTTT. Amino acids: CASSQSGNTDTQYF.